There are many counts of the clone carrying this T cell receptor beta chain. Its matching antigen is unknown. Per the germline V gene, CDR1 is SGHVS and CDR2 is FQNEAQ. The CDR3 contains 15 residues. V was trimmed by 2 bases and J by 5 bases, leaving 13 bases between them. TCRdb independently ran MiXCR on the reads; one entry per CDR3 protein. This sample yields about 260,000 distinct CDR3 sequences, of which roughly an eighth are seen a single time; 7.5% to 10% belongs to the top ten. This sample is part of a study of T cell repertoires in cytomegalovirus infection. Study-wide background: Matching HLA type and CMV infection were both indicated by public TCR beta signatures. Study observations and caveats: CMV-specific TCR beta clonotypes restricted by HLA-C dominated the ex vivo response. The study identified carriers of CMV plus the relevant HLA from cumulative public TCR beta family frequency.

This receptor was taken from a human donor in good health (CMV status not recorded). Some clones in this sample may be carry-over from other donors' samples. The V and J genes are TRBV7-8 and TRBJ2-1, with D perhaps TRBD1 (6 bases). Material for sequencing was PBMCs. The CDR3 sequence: CASSLFGTLNNEQFF. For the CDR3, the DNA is TGTGCCAGCAGCTTATTCGGGACACTTAACAATGAGCAGTTCTTC.